These 27 T cell receptor beta chains were sequenced from one sample in a study of T cell responses to AZD1222 COVID-19 vaccine. Sequencing was performed with immunoSEQ multiplex PCR; in TCRdb, only in-frame clones are kept and a portion is missing. The sample records 80,000 or so clones, about 90% being singletons. The starting material was peripheral blood, obtained on day 0 of AZD1222 vaccination. These receptors all stem from an adult in good health.

This chain joins TRBV7-9 and TRBJ2-7; 10 bases fit TRBD2. Unmatched junction bases numbered 0, after V lost 4 bases and J lost 0 bases. In germline, CDR1 is SEHNR, CDR2 FQNEAQ (reference sequence). The CDR3 is 14 amino acids. CDR3 sequence (DNA): TGTGCCAGCAGCTCTAGCGGGGGCTCCTACGAGCAGTACTTC. Amino acid sequence: CASSSSGGSYEQYF.

V usage is TRBV3-1 (or the pseudogene TRBV3-2) and J usage is TRBJ2-3; D is ambiguous. The V gene's germline CDR1 is LGHDT and CDR2 YNNKEL (reference sequence). The ends were cut back, 4 bases at V and 8 bases at J, with 10 bases in the middle. This CDR3 is built from 12 residues. CDR3 loop: CASSRGVATQYF. The CDR3 DNA sequence: TGTGCCAGCAGCCGTGGGGTTGCTACGCAGTATTTT.

The CDR3: CATSRDGTGSYEQYF. In DNA, the CDR3 is TGTGCCACCAGCAGAGATGGGACAGGCTCCTACGAGCAGTACTTC. V gene TRBV15 combines with J gene TRBJ2-7; TRBD1 matches at 8 bases. The CDR3 has 15 amino acids. Germline values: CDR1 LNHNV, CDR2 YYDKDF (reference sequence). The trim removed 0 bases at V and 0 bases at J, leaving 1 base unmatched.

This clone was detected once. This chain connects TRBV6-5 to TRBJ2-7; a weak D match, TRBD1 (6 bases). V was trimmed by 6 bases and J by 0 bases, leaving 12 bases between them. The CDR3 covers 14 residues. Looked up from germline, CDR1 is MNHEY and CDR2 is SVGAGI. The CDR3 spells CASSQQGSSYEQYF. The DNA of the CDR3 is TGTGCCAGCAGCCAACAGGGTTCCTCCTACGAGCAGTACTTC.

V and J are TRBV11-2 and TRBJ2-2, with D perhaps assigned TRBD1 or TRBD2 (5 bases each). The CDR3 is 16 residues long. Germline values: CDR1 SGHAT, CDR2 FQNNGV. Trimming took 5 bases from V and 0 from J, leaving 13 bases between them. CDR3 loop: CASSDPGRSNTGELFF. Written as DNA, the CDR3 is TGTGCCAGCAGCGACCCGGGACGGTCGAACACCGGGGAGCTGTTTTTT.

The genes are TRBV7-9 and TRBJ2-7, with D tentatively TRBD1 (6 bases). This CDR3 comprises 14 residues. V was cut by 3 bases and J by 4 bases, with 13 bases left in between. Germline V lookup: CDR1 SEHNR, CDR2 FQNEAQ (reference sequence). The CDR3 reads CASSLTGATYEQYF. The CDR3 DNA reads as TGTGCCAGCAGCTTGACAGGCGCCACGTACGAGCAGTACTTC.

This chain joins TRBV7-9 and TRBJ1-4; weak D call: TRBD1 (5 bases). Trimming removed 5 bases from V and 8 bases from J, with 12 bases in between. Germline CDR1 reads SEHNR; CDR2 reads FQNEAQ (reference sequence). There are 13 residues in the CDR3. CDR3 residues: CASSGDRREKLFF. As DNA, the CDR3 is TGTGCCAGCAGCGGAGACAGAAGGGAAAAACTGTTTTTT.

This chain joins TRBV7-8 and TRBJ1-2; possibly TRBD1 for D (5 bases). V lost 1 base and J 8 bases, leaving 14 bases between the germline ends. Germline CDR1 reads SGHVS; CDR2 reads FQNEAQ. The CDR3 is 14 residues long. CDR3 region: CASSLEGDLRGYTF. The CDR3 nucleotides read TGTGCCAGCAGCTTAGAAGGGGATCTTAGGGGCTACACCTTC.

The chain recombines TRBV19 with TRBJ1-5, with 7 bases lining up with TRBD1. Looked up from germline, CDR1 is LNHDA and CDR2 is SQIVND (reference sequence). J gave up 3 bases and V 3 bases, and 2 bases lay outside the gene matches. This CDR3 is 14 amino acids long. The CDR3 coding sequence is TGTGCCAGTAGTATGGGACAGTTCAATCAGCCCCAGCATTTT. Protein product: CASSMGQFNQPQHF.

The chain has TRBV27 and TRBJ1-2; 8 bases match TRBD1. The CDR3 spans 16 residues. Germline CDR1 and CDR2: MNHEY and SMNVEV (reference sequence). The V and J ends lost 8 bases and 0 bases, in that order; junction bases with no gene match: 11. The CDR3 region is CASGRTGTQTNYGYTF. DNA for the CDR3: TGTGCCAGCGGGCGGACAGGGACCCAAACTAACTATGGCTACACCTTC.

The chain carries TRBV6-6 and TRBJ1-2, with a weak D call TRBD1 (5 bases). CDR1 is MNHNY and CDR2 is SVGAGI in the germline V gene (reference sequence). V was shortened by 7 bases and J by 8 bases, with 14 bases between the two germline ends. The CDR3 has 12 amino acids. Written as DNA, the CDR3 is TGTGCCAGCAACCGCGGGGGGGTCGGCTACACCTTC. The encoded protein is CASNRGGVGYTF.

This chain links TRBV10-2 with TRBJ2-5; no firm D call. This CDR3 is built from 13 residues. CDR1 and CDR2 from the germline V gene are WSHSY and SAAADI. V lost 4 bases, J lost 5 bases, and 11 bases lay in between. The CDR3 coding sequence is TGCGCCAGCAGTGGGTTGGGGTACGAGACCCAGTACTTC. Residues: CASSGLGYETQYF.

V and J are TRBV6-2 or TRBV6-3 and TRBJ1-1; no firm D call. This CDR3 spans 15 amino acids. Trimming took off 2 bases at V and 2 bases at J, with 12 bases between the two ends. The germline V gene has CDR1 MNHEY and CDR2 SVGEGT. The CDR3 here is CASSYKLSANTEAFF. CDR3 nucleotide sequence: TGTGCCAGCAGTTACAAGTTGTCTGCCAACACTGAAGCTTTCTTT.

J is TRBJ2-7 and V is TRBV11-2; TRBD2 aligns across 7 bases. Per the germline V gene, CDR1 is SGHAT and CDR2 is FQNNGV. The ends lost 5 bases at V and 4 bases at J; junction bases unmatched: 8. CDR3 length: 14 amino acids. The CDR3 DNA follows: TGTGCCAGCAGCCAGCGGGGCCTTCTATACGAGCAGTACTTC. Residues: CASSQRGLLYEQYF.

V usage is TRBV4-1 and J usage is TRBJ1-3, with 7 bases aligning to TRBD1. Germline CDR1 reads MGHRA; CDR2 reads YSYEKL. The CDR3 contains 15 residues. The ends lost 8 bases at V and 3 bases at J; junction bases unmatched: 10. The CDR3 is CASRYDRASGNTIYF. CDR3 nucleotide sequence: TGCGCCAGCCGATACGACAGGGCCAGTGGAAACACCATATATTTT.

The chain links TRBV7-8 to TRBJ2-2; D remains unclear. The CDR3 extends over 12 amino acids. V lost 5 bases and J 6 bases, leaving 7 bases between the germline ends. Germline loops: CDR1 SGHVS, CDR2 FQNEAQ. The CDR3 sequence: CASSHPPGELFF. CDR3 nucleotides: TGTGCCAGCAGCCACCCCCCCGGGGAGCTGTTTTTT.

CDR3 in DNA: TGTGCCAGCAGTTTTAAGGCTAACTATGGCTACACCTTC. Protein product: CASSFKANYGYTF. The chain carries TRBV12-3 or TRBV12-4 and TRBJ1-2; D gene unclear. This CDR3 is 13 amino acids long. With 3 bases removed from V and 0 bases from J, the gap between germline ends came to 5 bases.

The genes are TRBV9 and TRBJ2-2; D may be TRBD2 (6 bases). The ends were cut back, 5 bases at V and 4 bases at J, with 15 bases in the middle. The CDR3 length is 15 residues. Per germline, CDR1 SGDLS and CDR2 YYNGEE. Here the CDR3 reads CASRGRGSSTGELFF. CDR3 nucleotide sequence: TGTGCCAGCAGGGGGCGGGGTAGCAGCACCGGGGAGCTGTTTTTT.

J is TRBJ2-5 and V is TRBV7-9, with D unclear. Trimming left V 1 base short and J 4 bases short, with 10 bases between. The germline V gene encodes CDR1 SEHNR and CDR2 FQNEAQ (reference sequence). This CDR3 is built from 14 residues. CDR3 protein: CASSLGGVGETQYF. The CDR3 region has the DNA TGTGCCAGCAGCTTAGGAGGTGTAGGAGAGACCCAGTACTTC.

The CDR3 bases are TGTGCCAGCAGCCAAGGGAGGGTCGGGGAGCTGTTTTTT. Amino acid sequence: CASSQGRVGELFF. The genes are TRBV4-2 and TRBJ2-2, with a possible D match to TRBD2 (6 bases). V lost 1 base and J 7 bases, leaving 7 bases between the germline ends. CDR1 and CDR2 (germline): LGHNA, YNFKEQ. The CDR3 has 13 residues.

The J gene is TRBJ1-1, the V gene TRBV14, with TRBD1 as a possible D gene (5 bases). V gave up 0 bases and J gave up 3 bases, with 11 bases separating them. This CDR3 contains 15 residues. From germline, CDR1 is SGHDN and CDR2 FVKESK. The CDR3 DNA reads TGTGCCAGCAGCCAAGATCCTGGGGGTTACACTGAAGCTTTCTTT. Translating gives CASSQDPGGYTEAFF.

The chain links TRBV2 to TRBJ1-2; 7 nucleotides align to TRBD1. The CDR3 consists of 15 residues. The trim removed 3 bases at V and 2 bases at J, leaving 6 bases unmatched. Germline V gene sequence: CDR1 SNHLY, CDR2 FYNNEI. Written as DNA, the CDR3 is TGTGCCAGCAGTGATCTTGACAGGGAAAACTATGGCTACACCTTC. Amino acid sequence: CASSDLDRENYGYTF.

The chain joins TRBV6-5 to TRBJ2-5, with TRBD2 matching 12 bases. The CDR3 totals 16 residues. The ends lost 4 bases at V and 5 bases at J; junction bases unmatched: 8. CDR1 is MNHEY and CDR2 is SVGAGI in the germline V gene. For the CDR3, the DNA is TGTGCCAGCAGTTCGACAAGACTAGCGGGGGATGAGACCCAGTACTTC. Translating it yields CASSSTRLAGDETQYF.

The V gene is TRBV28, the J gene TRBJ1-2; 10 bases align to TRBD1. The CDR3 contains 14 residues. Germline CDR1 reads MDHEN; CDR2 reads SYDVKM. V trimming: 7 bases; J trimming: 4 bases; junction bases outside the gene matches: 6. Written as DNA, the CDR3 is TGTGCCAGCAAGCCGGGACAGGGGTTCTATGGCTACACCTTC. Its protein product is CASKPGQGFYGYTF.

The chain carries TRBV5-1 and TRBJ1-1, with D maybe TRBD1 (6 bases). Trimming shortened V by 4 bases and J by 1 base, and 11 bases separated the two germline ends. The CDR3 has 14 amino acids. Per the germline V gene, CDR1 is SGHRS and CDR2 is YFSETQ. The CDR3 loop is CASSDRGANTEAFF. The CDR3 coding sequence is TGCGCCAGCAGCGATCGGGGGGCGAACACTGAAGCTTTCTTT.

In this sample, this clone turned up once. The rearrangement links TRBV19 to TRBJ2-2; 9 bases are a match to TRBD1. In germline, CDR1 is LNHDA, CDR2 SQIVND (reference sequence). This CDR3 is built from 15 residues. The V gene end was trimmed by 2 bases and the J gene end by 7 bases; junction bases not matched to a gene: 5. CDR3 sequence reads: CASSIWGQGSGELFF. In DNA, the CDR3 is TGTGCCAGTAGTATATGGGGACAGGGTAGCGGGGAGCTGTTTTTT.

This rearrangement joins TRBV7-9 to TRBJ2-2; D gene unclear. V dropped 6 bases and J dropped 0 bases, with 14 bases sitting between them. The length of the CDR3 is 16 residues. In germline, CDR1 is SEHNR, CDR2 FQNEAQ (reference sequence). Here the CDR3 reads CASSPRPDANTGELFF. The CDR3 nucleotides read TGTGCCAGCAGTCCCCGGCCGGACGCGAACACCGGGGAGCTGTTTTTT.